This T cell receptor (beta chain) was sequenced for a study of OX40 agonist ivuxolimab in advanced cancers. In the study overall: Partial responses were achieved by three patients: one hepatocellular carcinoma, two cutaneous melanoma.

The repertoire was sequenced with immunoSEQ multiplex PCR; TCRdb's copy has only in-frame clones and lacks some. The sample has about 70,000 clones; less than 90% are singletons. In germline, CDR1 is SGHNT, CDR2 YENEEA. This CDR3 contains 14 residues. The germline V and J ends were trimmed by 7 bases and 4 bases, with 14 bases remaining between them. This TCR derives from an adult with an advanced solid tumor such as melanoma, head and neck, liver or kidney cancer. The J gene is TRBJ2-1, the V gene TRBV11-3; perhaps TRBD2 as D (5 bases). Source: CD4+ or CD8+ T cells sorted from blood, taken in a trial of the OX40 agonist ivuxolimab. CDR3 in amino acids: CASKAASGYNEQFF. The DNA of the CDR3 is TGTGCCAGCAAAGCTGCGTCGGGATACAATGAGCAGTTCTTC.